This is a list of T cell receptor beta chains from one sample in a study of blood T cell repertoires in COVID-19. Assay used: immunoSEQ multiplex PCR; TCRdb lists only in-frame clones, some missing. This sample has over 140,000 clones, with 80% to 85% found just once. Sequencing input: peripheral blood. The receptors were gathered from a woman in her fifties or sixties with acute or convalescent COVID-19. CDR3s include the opening cysteine and the closing phenylalanine or tryptophan. A D gene is named only where the DNA matches it firmly.

V	D	J	DNA	CDR3
TRBV19	NA	TRBJ1-4	TGTGCCAGTAGTGGGGGGGGACGGCTAAAGGAGGAAAAACTGTTTTTT	CASSGGGRLKEEKLFF
TRBV7-8	TRBD1	TRBJ2-7	TGTGCCAGCAGTTCAGGACAGGGGAGGGCCTACGAGCAGTACTTC	CASSSGQGRAYEQYF
TRBV7-9	NA	TRBJ1-1	TGTGCCAGCAGCTTAGACACCAACACTGAAGCTTTCTTT	CASSLDTNTEAFF
TRBV7-8	NA	TRBJ1-5	TGTGCCAGCAGCTTAGAAAACTCTCAGCCCCAGCATTTT	CASSLENSQPQHF
TRBV11-2	TRBD1	TRBJ1-2	TGTGCCAGCAACTTGAGTCCGGACAGGACGCCCCATGGCTACACCTTC	CASNLSPDRTPHGYTF
TRBV27	NA	TRBJ2-7	TGTGCCAGCAGCCTAGGGAGGAACGAGCAGTACTTC	CASSLGRNEQYF
TRBV7-9	TRBD1	TRBJ2-2	TGTGCCAGCAGCTTTGGACAGGGGGCGATTCGCACCGGGGAGCTGTTTTTT	CASSFGQGAIRTGELFF
TRBV20-1	NA	TRBJ1-6	TGCAGTGCTAGTCGCGGGCATGAGGCCCTCCACTTT	CSASRGHEALHF
TRBV20-1	NA	TRBJ2-3	TGCAGTGCTAGAGTCGGGGATACGCAGTATTTT	CSARVGDTQYF
TRBV19	TRBD1	TRBJ2-2	TGTGCCAGTACCCGACAGGGAGTTTCCACCGGGGAGCTGTTTTTT	CASTRQGVSTGELFF
TRBV6-2/TRBV6-3	NA	TRBJ2-5	TGTGCCAGCAGTTACTCGAGACAGGAGCTATGGGAGACCCAGTACTTC	CASSYSRQELWETQYF
TRBV28	TRBD1	TRBJ1-1	TGTGCCAGCAGCCCGGGGACAGCCACTGAAGCTTTCTTT	CASSPGTATEAFF
TRBV28	NA	TRBJ2-3	TGTGCCACCCTTTCTACCGGGAGCTTAACAGATACGCAGTATTTT	CATLSTGSLTDTQYF
TRBV24-1	TRBD1	TRBJ2-5	TGTGCCACAAGCAACTCCGGGACAGGGGGCGGAGAGACCCAGTACTTC	CATSNSGTGGGETQYF
TRBV4-1	TRBD1	TRBJ2-1	TGCGCCAGCAGCCAACCGGACAGGCCGGACAATGAGCAGTTCTTC	CASSQPDRPDNEQFF
TRBV18	TRBD2	TRBJ2-1	TGTGCCAGCTCACGTAGAGGACTAGCGGGAGAGAACTCCTACAATGAGCAGTTCTTC	CASSRRGLAGENSYNEQFF
TRBV6-5	NA	TRBJ2-5	TGTGCCAGCAGTTACTCGGGACAACCGTACCAAGAGACCCAGTACTTC	CASSYSGQPYQETQYF
TRBV9	TRBD2	TRBJ2-5	TGTGCCAGCAGCGTAGCTTTTTGGGTAGAAAGCGGGAGGGACCAAGAGACCCAGTACTTC	CASSVAFWVESGRDQETQYF